These 25 T cell receptor beta chains came from one sample sequenced in a study of OX40 agonist ivuxolimab in advanced cancers. TCRdb keeps only in-frame clones here, not all; method: immunoSEQ multiplex PCR. The repertoire holds more than 75,000 clones, with 70% to 85% as singletons. Specimen: CD4+ or CD8+ T cells sorted from blood, collected in a trial of the OX40 agonist ivuxolimab. The receptors derive from an adult with an advanced solid tumor such as melanoma, head and neck, liver or kidney cancer.

The chain joins TRBV21-1 to TRBJ2-5; no check of the table's D call, TRBD1, against the DNA was made. TRBV21-1 corresponds to a pseudogene. This CDR3 is built from 16 residues. The CDR3: CASRTSDRGREETQYF. As DNA, the CDR3 is TGTGCCAGCAGGACCTCGGACAGGGGGCGGGAAGAGACCCAGTACTTC.

In DNA form, the CDR3 reads TGTGCCAGCAGCGAAGGGGCAACTAATGAAAAACTGTTTTTT. Amino acids: CASSEGATNEKLFF. The chain has TRBV7-9 and TRBJ1-4; perhaps TRBD1 as D (5 bases). The CDR3 spans 14 residues. Deletions cut 5 bases from V and 0 bases from J, with 7 bases between. Germline CDR1 and CDR2: SEHNR and FQNEAQ (reference sequence).

This clone appeared a few times. The V call is TRBV19, the J call TRBJ2-7; 7 nucleotides match TRBD1. CDR3 length: 12 amino acids. In germline, CDR1 is LNHDA, CDR2 SQIVND (reference sequence). The V gene end was trimmed by 7 bases and the J gene end by 3 bases; junction bases not matched to a gene: 3. The CDR3 coding sequence is TGTGCCAGTATGGACAGGTTCTACGAGCAGTACTTC. This encodes CASMDRFYEQYF.

The chain employs TRBV10-3 and TRBJ1-1, with TRBD1 matching 8 bases. V lost 6 bases, J lost 5 bases, and 5 bases stayed unmatched. The CDR3 consists of 13 residues. Germline CDR1 ENHRY, CDR2 SYGVKD. CDR3 bases: TGTGCCATCAGCCAGGGGGCCGGGACTGAAGCTTTCTTT. Translated, it gives CAISQGAGTEAFF.

J is TRBJ2-3 and V is TRBV4-3; D call uncertain. CDR3 length: 16 residues. Germline loops: CDR1 LGHNA, CDR2 YSLEER. Between the trimmed V and J ends, which lost 0 bases and 1 base, there was a span of 11 bases. The CDR3 here is CASSQEAGRGTDTQYF. CDR3 in DNA: TGCGCCAGCAGCCAAGAGGCCGGAAGGGGCACAGATACGCAGTATTTT.

The rearrangement links TRBV7-2 to TRBJ2-6, with 7 bases matching TRBD2. V shed 5 bases and J 0 bases; nucleotides not matched to a gene: 4. Germline assignment: CDR1 SGHTA and CDR2 FQGNSA. This CDR3 comprises 16 residues. In DNA, the CDR3 is TGTGCCAGCAGCCCACTAGCGACCTCTGGGGCCAACGTCCTGACTTTC. Translated, it gives CASSPLATSGANVLTF. Variable domain in full (rest from reference TRBV7-2 and TRBJ2-6): GAGVSQSPSNKVTEKGKDVELRCDPISGHTALYWYRQSLGQGLEFLIYFQGNSAPDKSGLPSDRFSAERTGGSVSTLTIQRTQQEDSAVYLCASSPLATSGANVLTFGAGSRLTVL.

This clone has just one count. J is TRBJ1-4 and V is TRBV28; TRBD1 aligns across 9 bases. This CDR3 comprises 16 residues. The trim removed 6 bases at V and 0 bases at J, leaving 5 bases unmatched. CDR1 MDHEN and CDR2 SYDVKM come from the germline V gene. The CDR3 sequence is CASRNRGPATNEKLFF. CDR3 bases: TGTGCCAGCAGGAACAGGGGGCCTGCAACTAATGAAAAACTGTTTTTT.

The J gene is TRBJ1-5, the V gene TRBV2, with D possibly matching TRBD1 (5 bases). Trimming shortened V by 11 bases and J by 0 bases, and 11 bases separated the two germline ends. Per germline, CDR1 SNHLY and CDR2 FYNNEI. CDR3 length: 13 residues. This chain's CDR3 is CAVGGDSNQPQHF. As DNA, the CDR3 is TGTGCCGTCGGGGGGGATAGCAATCAGCCCCAGCATTTT.

The V gene is TRBV27, the J gene TRBJ2-2; D uncertain. The CDR3 totals 11 residues. Germline CDR1 reads MNHEY; CDR2 reads SMNVEV (reference sequence). V was trimmed by 6 bases and J by 5 bases, leaving 4 bases between them. The CDR3 nucleotides read TGTGCCAGCAGCCGGACCGGGGAGCTGTTTTTT. Translation gives CASSRTGELFF.

The chain couples TRBV4-3 to TRBJ2-1; maybe TRBD2 (6 bases). CDR3 size: 16 residues. Germline V gene sequence: CDR1 LGHNA, CDR2 YSLEER. The V end lost 0 bases, the J end lost 8 bases, and 17 bases lay between the germline ends. The CDR3 DNA follows: TGCGCCAGCAGCCAAGACCCTAGCGCAATTGCGCATGAGCAGTTCTTC. Protein sequence: CASSQDPSAIAHEQFF.

This clone was picked up one time. The chain links TRBV7-2 to TRBJ2-7; maybe TRBD1 (6 bases). V lost 5 bases to trimming and J lost 2 bases, with 10 bases between them. CDR3 length equals 13 residues. Germline V gives CDR1 SGHTA, CDR2 FQGNSA. In DNA form, the CDR3 reads TGTGCCAGCAGCGTCCGGGACACCTACGAGCAGTACTTC. Protein product: CASSVRDTYEQYF.

CDR3 coding DNA: TGTGCCACCGCTGAAGGGGAGGAGACCCAGTACTTC. This encodes CATAEGEETQYF. The chain joins TRBV18 to TRBJ2-5, with D possibly being TRBD1 or TRBD2 (5 bases each). This CDR3 is 12 amino acids long. Trimming cost V 10 bases and J 5 bases, with 14 bases left between them. The germline V gene encodes CDR1 KGHSH and CDR2 LQKENI.

This clone was recorded many times. The chain carries TRBV2 and TRBJ2-1; D is possibly TRBD2 (6 bases). There are 13 residues in the CDR3. In germline, CDR1 is SNHLY, CDR2 FYNNEI. The V and J ends lost 8 bases and 8 bases respectively, with 16 bases between them. The CDR3 loop is CASQEGEADEQFF. The CDR3 DNA is TGTGCCAGCCAGGAGGGAGAGGCTGATGAGCAGTTCTTC.

CDR3 sequence: CASSLSWTVNTEAFF. The CDR3 DNA reads as TGTGCCAGCAGCTTATCCTGGACGGTGAACACTGAAGCTTTCTTT. The genes are TRBV11-2 and TRBJ1-1, with unresolved D. The CDR3 spans 15 residues. Between the trimmed V and J ends, which lost 2 bases and 0 bases, there was a span of 10 bases. Germline CDR1 SGHAT, CDR2 FQNNGV.

The chain couples TRBV7-2 to TRBJ1-3; no definite D call. The CDR3 loop spans 14 amino acids. Trimming left V 5 bases short and J 5 bases short, with 13 bases between. Germline V CDR1 and CDR2: SGHTA, FQGNSA. The CDR3 DNA reads as TGTGCCAGCAGCCTACTACCCTCCAGAAACACCATATATTTT. Translating it yields CASSLLPSRNTIYF.

A single count supports this clone. The chain employs TRBV7-6 and TRBJ2-7; 7 bases match TRBD1. CDR1 is SGHVS, CDR2 FNYEAQ, per germline. There are 15 residues in the CDR3. V trimming: 4 bases; J trimming: 5 bases; junction bases outside the gene matches: 11. CDR3 amino acids: CASSSRTGPTNEQYF. As DNA, the CDR3 is TGTGCCAGCAGCTCCAGGACAGGACCGACCAACGAGCAGTACTTC.

The rearrangement uses TRBV6-5 and TRBJ2-1; possibly TRBD1 for D (6 bases). The germline gives CDR1 MNHEY, CDR2 SVGAGI. V dropped 5 bases and J dropped 7 bases, with 12 bases sitting between them. This CDR3 comprises 13 residues. CDR3 DNA: TGTGCCAGCAGTGGCACCGGGACAAATGAGCAGTTCTTC. This translates into CASSGTGTNEQFF.

The chain recombines TRBV11-2 with TRBJ2-1, with TRBD2 matching 15 bases. Trimming removed 5 bases from V and 7 bases from J; junction bases left unmatched: 6. The CDR3 runs to 16 residues. The germline V gene has CDR1 SGHAT and CDR2 FQNNGV. CDR3 nucleotides: TGTGCCAGCAGCCGAGGCGGGACTAGCGGGGGGAATGAGCAGTTCTTC. This gives the protein CASSRGGTSGGNEQFF.

This rearrangement joins TRBV15 to TRBJ1-4; D is ambiguous. CDR1 is LNHNV and CDR2 is YYDKDF in the germline V gene (reference sequence). The CDR3 loop spans 18 amino acids. The germline V and J ends were trimmed by 0 bases and 2 bases, with 16 bases remaining between them. The CDR3 here is CATSRDIAQGFTNEKLFF. The CDR3 coding sequence is TGTGCCACCAGCAGAGATATTGCGCAAGGATTTACTAATGAAAAACTGTTTTTT.

This chain uses TRBV25-1 with TRBJ1-3; no definite D call. The CDR3 sequence is 14 residues long. Trimming left V 2 bases short and J 4 bases short, with 9 bases between. CDR1 is MGHDK and CDR2 is SYGVNS in the germline V gene. CDR3 sequence: CASSERGYGNTIYF. CDR3 nucleotide sequence: TGTGCCAGCAGTGAACGGGGTTACGGAAACACCATATATTTT. Complete variable domain (other parts from reference TRBV25-1 and TRBJ1-3): EADIYQTPRYLVIGTGKKITLECSQTMGHDKMYWYQQDPGMELHLIHYSYGVNSTEKGDLSSESTVSRIRTEHFPLTLESARPSHTSQYLCASSERGYGNTIYFGEGSWLTVV.

The chain uses TRBV4-1 and TRBJ1-2; no definite D call. V gave up 1 base and J gave up 0 bases, with 6 bases separating them. The germline CDR1 and CDR2 sequences are MGHRA and YSYEKL. This CDR3 is 14 amino acids long. The CDR3 region is CASSQGVANYGYTF. CDR3 DNA: TGCGCCAGCAGCCAAGGAGTAGCTAACTATGGCTACACCTTC.

This clone was detected only once. The gene calls are TRBV6-1 and TRBJ1-4; TRBD1 aligns across 7 bases. After removal of 3 bases from V and 4 bases from J, the junction contained 5 bases not matched to a gene. Germline values: CDR1 MNHNS, CDR2 SASEGT. The CDR3 has 15 residues. The CDR3 DNA reads TGTGCCAGCAGTGAGCCGGGACAGCTTAATGAAAAACTGTTTTTT. Residues: CASSEPGQLNEKLFF.

The chain combines TRBV6-5 with TRBJ2-7; D is perhaps TRBD1 (6 bases). This CDR3 has 15 residues. With 6 bases removed from V and 7 bases from J, the gap between germline ends came to 22 bases. CDR1 MNHEY and CDR2 SVGAGI come from the germline V gene. Here the CDR3 DNA reads TGTGCCAGCAGGCTACAGGGTTCAATGCTAGGGGAGCAGTACTTC. This translates into CASRLQGSMLGEQYF.

The genes are TRBV6-1 and TRBJ1-6; 8 nucleotides agree with TRBD1. J was trimmed by 7 bases and V by 4 bases; bases with no gene match: 6. Germline V gene data show CDR1 as MNHNS and CDR2 as SASEGT. This CDR3 contains 15 residues. CDR3 bases: TGTGCCAGCAGTGGGGTTCGGACAGGGAATTCACCCCTCCACTTT. This translates into CASSGVRTGNSPLHF.

This clone was recorded a few times. The rearrangement links TRBV5-1 to TRBJ1-6, with unresolved D. CDR1 and CDR2 (germline): SGHRS, YFSETQ. With 0 bases removed from V and 7 bases from J, the gap between germline ends came to 17 bases. The CDR3 is 17 amino acids. In DNA, the CDR3 is TGCGCCAGCAGCTTGGCACTGACACGGGATCAGAATTCACCCCTCCACTTT. Translated: CASSLALTRDQNSPLHF. Combining the CDR3 with reference TRBV5-1 and TRBJ1-6 gives the whole variable domain KAGVTQTPRYLIKTRGQQVTLSCSPISGHRSVSWYQQTPGQGLQFLFEYFSETQRNKGNFPGRFSGRQFSNSRSEMNVSTLELGDSALYLCASSLALTRDQNSPLHFGNGTRLTVT.